This TCR beta chain was captured in a study of shared clonotypes between healthy human individuals (dated by TCRdb to about 2020). Notes on the research overall: A couple of women and three men aged 18 to 49 years were included in the cohort. Per donor, leukapheresis produced somewhere between about 0.94 and 9 billion PBMCs. To increase sequencing depth and limit assay-specific biases, TCR repertoire library preparation and sequencing were carried out by different laboratories using diverse techniques. Blood TCR repertoires of 5 or 6 healthy adults were deeply sequenced to estimate repertoire size and the extent of clonotype sharing between individuals. The paper as a whole reports these results and caveats: Based on pairwise subsampling, the degree of clonotype sharing among donors was expected to be affected by sequencing depth. Because the study included only a small number of donors, the genetic and exposure-history diversity represented was limited. Only blood was sampled, and tissue TCR repertoires likely differ from those in blood.

As regards this clone: Its antigen is currently not known. No quality values exist for individual bases; no much larger clone is one base distant.

V and J lose 4 bases and 0 bases, and a span of 11 bases separates them. The germline V gene specifies SGHDT as CDR1 and YYEEEE as CDR2. The CDR3 runs 15 residues from the cysteine to the phenylalanine. The CDR3 DNA has 45 bases and is translated from base 1. The donors were healthy, HIV-negative adults who had no recently reported acute infections or vaccinations. Only Caucasian adults living in Nashville, Tennessee, USA were represented among the donors. For unsorted samples, tens of millions of PBMCs were counted, and genomic DNA was extracted using the QIAamp DNA Blood Mini kit. Blood was obtained by leukapheresis, after which PBMCs were separated by Ficoll-Histopaque density gradient centrifugation and cryopreserved in liquid nitrogen vapor phase. TCR CDR3 regions were amplified from genomic DNA by multiplex PCR using the deep immunoSEQ assay. Extracted genomic DNA from each cell subset was spread evenly across all wells of several immunoSEQ 96-well plates, with each plate serving as a replicate. For unsorted PBMC, 250 to 350 ng genomic DNA, equal to 30,000 or so T cell genomes, was loaded into each replicate PCR. Ten immunoSEQ deep assay plates were used to sequence the unsorted PBMC genomic DNA. Purified libraries were measured with a Qubit 3.0 fluorometer, size-checked on a Bioanalyzer 2100, and measured again with the KAPA Library Quantification kit. Each immunoSEQ 96-well plate was sequenced on its own single-read 150-cycle Illumina NextSeq 550 flow cell. Per the source publication's procedure: Because only junctional sequences without quality scores were contained in the immunoSEQ output, filtering matching that applied to full-length reads could not be performed. To assign V/J genes and CDR3, sequences were annotated using PyIR, a Python wrapper for IgBLAST v1.9, with IMGT germline references. Reads with weak V/J assignments (E-value above 1e-6), missing CDR3, stop codons, out-of-frame junctions, or ambiguous translated residues were removed. V3J clonotypes were defined as sequences sharing the same inferred V gene, J gene, and CDR3 amino acid sequence. Percentage overlap between repertoires was calculated by dividing the number of shared unique clonotypes by the size of the smaller repertoire. Three approaches were used to assess repertoire richness: RTK rarefaction, the Chao1 estimator, and Recon v2.1 estimates of unobserved clonotypes. TCRdb carries this immuneACCESS record with in-frame sequences only. Its versions omit some clonotypes, under half of them owing to an unresolved V gene in the studies checked, with the rest unexplained. D and trimming come from the DNA, and the V and J calls and clone size come from that table. This sample lists a few hundred thousand clones; roughly 79% were detected once. 9.5% to 15% of the sample is in the top ten clones.

The clonotype was recovered from a woman aged 40-49 years in good health. Some clones in this sample may be carry-over from other donors' samples. Sequences were obtained from PBMCs. The V gene is TRBV5-6 and the J gene is TRBJ2-1, with the D gene call left open. The sequenced DNA is TGTGCCAGCAGCATAGGAACAAGCTCCTACAATGAGCAGTTCTTC. Protein translation: CASSIGTSSYNEQFF.